Listed below are T cell receptor beta chains from one sample, sequenced in a study of shared clonotypes between healthy human individuals. Sequencing used immunoSEQ multiplex PCR; TCRdb keeps in-frame clones, though not all of them. The sample has a few million clones, approximately 92% seen once. The sequenced sample consisted of naive CD8+ T cells from PBMCs. The receptors stem from a man younger than 35 in good health. Some clones in this sample may be carry-over from other donors' samples. Both conserved end residues are trimmed from each CDR3. Some rows mark clone size as missing; the rest say once, few, many or name a class of expanded clone.

abundance,j_gene,v_gene,CDR3aa
.,TRBJ2-1,TRBV5-4,ASSFRQGRGDEQF
.,TRBJ2-7,TRBV6-6,ASRQGVGTGWYEQY
.,TRBJ2-2,TRBV14,ASSQDEEVVTGELF
.,TRBJ1-1,TRBV28,ASSLTLRVPMNTEAF
.,TRBJ1-1,TRBV29-1,SVDMATTEAF
.,TRBJ1-3,TRBV4-3,ASSQDVAGDRGNTIY
once,TRBJ2-7,TRBV7-2,ASSPSGAPYEQY
once,TRBJ1-2,TRBV9,ASSVQGANYGYT
.,TRBJ2-3,TRBV28,ASSTRTDTQY
.,TRBJ2-7,TRBV11-2,ASSLAQGIRYEQY
.,TRBJ2-5,TRBV4-3,ASSQERSRSETQY
.,TRBJ2-7,TRBV4-1,ASSSGQSYEQY
.,TRBJ2-7,TRBV13,ASSLFGSSYEQY